What follows are 19 T cell receptor beta chains derived from one specimen sequenced in a study of blood T cell repertoires in COVID-19. Method: immunoSEQ multiplex PCR; TCRdb's copy keeps in-frame clones and lacks some. The table includes roughly 120,000 clones, over 80% detected once. The specimen was peripheral blood. The receptor source for this set is a woman aged 55-69 years with acute or convalescent COVID-19.

J is TRBJ2-1 and V is TRBV7-9; D perhaps matches TRBD2 (6 bases). V was clipped by 0 bases and J by 2 bases, with 11 bases between them. The CDR3 totals 16 residues. Germline lookup yields CDR1 SEHNR and CDR2 FQNEAQ (reference sequence). CDR3 residues: CASSLAGGNAYNEQFF. The CDR3 DNA is TGTGCCAGCAGCTTAGCGGGCGGGAATGCCTACAATGAGCAGTTCTTC.

This chain links TRBV28 with TRBJ2-3, with 8 bases aligning to TRBD1. Trimming removed 8 bases from V and 3 bases from J; junction bases left unmatched: 10. The CDR3 is 15 residues long. Germline assignment: CDR1 MDHEN and CDR2 SYDVKM. CDR3 protein: CASRRIQGATDTQYF. CDR3 coding DNA: TGTGCCAGCCGGAGAATCCAGGGGGCAACAGATACGCAGTATTTT.

This rearrangement joins TRBV7-9 to TRBJ1-1, with a weak D call TRBD1 (5 bases). This CDR3 is 14 amino acids long. Germline CDR1 SEHNR, CDR2 FQNEAQ (reference sequence). V lost 7 bases to trimming and J lost 5 bases, with 17 bases between them. The CDR3 is CASTPGGARTEAFF. In DNA form, the CDR3 reads TGTGCCAGCACCCCCGGGGGTGCTAGGACTGAAGCTTTCTTT.

The J gene is TRBJ1-3, the V gene TRBV2, with D possibly being TRBD1 (5 bases). Germline V gives CDR1 SNHLY, CDR2 FYNNEI. The V gene lost 1 base and the J gene lost 0 bases, with 13 bases spanning the gap. This CDR3 contains 17 residues. The CDR3 spells CASSEGVGPYSGNTIYF. DNA for the CDR3: TGTGCCAGCAGTGAAGGGGTGGGGCCTTACTCTGGAAACACCATATATTTT.

The chain is built from TRBV5-6 and TRBJ2-7; 15 bases match TRBD2. Germline values: CDR1 SGHDT, CDR2 YYEEEE. With V trimmed by 4 bases and J by 0 bases, 2 bases remained unmatched. The CDR3 sequence is 16 residues long. CDR3 sequence reads: CASSAGLAGGSYEQYF. The CDR3, as DNA: TGTGCCAGCAGCGCGGGACTAGCGGGGGGCTCCTACGAGCAGTACTTC.

The gene calls are TRBV5-1 and TRBJ1-2; a weak D match, TRBD1 (6 bases). With 1 base removed from V and 6 bases from J, the gap between germline ends came to 10 bases. The CDR3 runs to 13 residues. Germline assignment: CDR1 SGHRS and CDR2 YFSETQ. Here the CDR3 DNA reads TGCGCCAGCAGCTTGTCACAGGGCCATGGCTACACCTTC. It codes for CASSLSQGHGYTF. Full variable domain (remainder filled in from reference TRBV5-1 and TRBJ1-2): KAGVTQTPRYLIKTRGQQVTLSCSPISGHRSVSWYQQTPGQGLQFLFEYFSETQRNKGNFPGRFSGRQFSNSRSEMNVSTLELGDSALYLCASSLSQGHGYTFGSGTRLTVV.

The chain links TRBV18 to TRBJ2-7, with TRBD2 matching 8 bases. The CDR3 covers 15 residues. Germline assignment: CDR1 KGHSH and CDR2 LQKENI. J gave up 4 bases and V 3 bases, and 8 bases lay outside the gene matches. The CDR3 loop is CASSPNSGGAYEQYF. The DNA for the CDR3 is TGTGCCAGCTCACCGAACTCGGGGGGGGCTTACGAGCAGTACTTC.

The chain links TRBV19 to TRBJ1-5, with 7 bases fitting TRBD1. Germline CDR1 is LNHDA and CDR2 is SQIVND (reference sequence). Trimming cost V 5 bases and J 9 bases; bases outside gene matches: 16. The CDR3 extends over 16 amino acids. CDR3 residues: CASSSPDRAPIGPQHF. DNA for the CDR3: TGTGCCAGTAGTTCACCCGACAGGGCGCCGATCGGGCCCCAGCATTTT.

This clone was detected only a few times. The chain has TRBV10-3 and TRBJ1-2; the match to TRBD1 covers 7 bases. V lost 0 bases to trimming and J lost 8 bases; unmatched junction nucleotides: 9. Germline assignment: CDR1 ENHRY and CDR2 SYGVKD. The CDR3 spans 15 residues. The CDR3 spells CAISESRDSTGGYTF. The CDR3 DNA sequence: TGTGCCATCAGTGAGTCAAGGGACAGTACTGGCGGCTACACCTTC.

The chain recombines TRBV10-3 with TRBJ2-3; TRBD2 matches at 7 bases. CDR1 is ENHRY, CDR2 SYGVKD, per germline. The V segment lost 2 bases and the J segment 5 bases; nucleotides outside the gene matches: 7. The CDR3 loop spans 15 amino acids. CDR3 protein: CAISEAASGGDTQYF. Here the CDR3 DNA reads TGTGCCATCAGTGAGGCGGCTAGCGGAGGAGATACGCAGTATTTT.

The V gene is TRBV7-3, the J gene TRBJ2-1, with D perhaps matching TRBD2 (6 bases). Germline CDR1 and CDR2: SGHTA and FQGTGA. The CDR3 sequence is 13 residues long. The V and J ends lost 2 bases and 12 bases respectively, with 14 bases between them. The CDR3 bases are TGTGCCAGCAGCTTAGGGCGACTAGAGGCGCAGTTCTTC. Its protein product is CASSLGRLEAQFF.

The chain joins TRBV28 to TRBJ2-5; 11 bases match TRBD1. Germline V gene data show CDR1 as MDHEN and CDR2 as SYDVKM. The V and J ends lost 6 bases and 5 bases, in that order; junction bases with no gene match: 5. The CDR3 runs 14 residues. CDR3 sequence: CASRGQGVRETQYF. The CDR3 nucleotides read TGTGCCAGCAGGGGACAGGGGGTCAGGGAGACCCAGTACTTC. Filled out from reference TRBV28 and TRBJ2-5, the complete variable domain reads DVKVTQSSRYLVKRTGEKVFLECVQDMDHENMFWYRQDPGLGLRLIYFSYDVKMKEKGDIPEGYSVSREKKERFSLILESASTNQTSMYLCASRGQGVRETQYFGPGTRLLVL.

This rearrangement joins TRBV30 to TRBJ1-2, with a tentative D call TRBD1 (6 bases). The ends were cut back, 7 bases at V and 0 bases at J, with 15 bases in the middle. The CDR3 loop spans 14 amino acids. Germline V lookup: CDR1 GTSNPN, CDR2 SVGIG (reference sequence). This CDR3 reads CASNRELANYGYTF. CDR3 coding DNA: TGTGCCTCCAACAGGGAGTTAGCTAACTATGGCTACACCTTC.

The V and J genes are TRBV5-1 and TRBJ1-1; D is unclear. The V end was cut by 0 bases, the J end by 0 bases, with 6 bases between. The germline V gene has CDR1 SGHRS and CDR2 YFSETQ. The CDR3 runs 14 residues. The CDR3 here is CASSLAGMNTEAFF. CDR3 sequence (DNA): TGCGCCAGCAGCTTGGCGGGGATGAACACTGAAGCTTTCTTT.

The CDR3 DNA follows: TGTGCCAGCAGTGATACGGGAGGGCCCTATGAGCAGTTCTTC. It encodes CASSDTGGPYEQFF. The chain carries TRBV6-1 and TRBJ2-1; 8 bases align to TRBD2. CDR3 length: 14 amino acids. The germline V gene encodes CDR1 MNHNS and CDR2 SASEGT. The V gene end was trimmed by 3 bases and the J gene end by 8 bases; junction bases not matched to a gene: 6.

The chain joins TRBV15 to TRBJ1-2; 8 nucleotides match TRBD1. V lost 5 bases to trimming and J lost 0 bases; unmatched junction nucleotides: 2. Germline V CDR1 and CDR2: LNHNV, YYDKDF (reference sequence). The CDR3 sequence is 14 residues long. The CDR3 protein is CATSSQGANYGYTF. CDR3 nucleotides: TGTGCCACCAGCTCACAGGGGGCTAACTATGGCTACACCTTC. The whole variable domain, remainder taken from reference TRBV15 and TRBJ1-2, is DAMVIQNPRYQVTQFGKPVTLSCSQTLNHNVMYWYQQKSSQAPKLLFHYYDKDFNNEADTPDNFQSRRPNTSFCFLDIRSPGLGDTAMYLCATSSQGANYGYTFGSGTRLTVV.

The V gene is TRBV4-2, the J gene TRBJ2-3, with 12 bases identical to TRBD2. The CDR3 extends over 17 amino acids. The V gene end was trimmed by 1 base and the J gene end by 1 base; junction bases not matched to a gene: 3. From germline, CDR1 is LGHNA and CDR2 YNFKEQ. This chain's CDR3 is CASSQASGGAGTDTQYF. The CDR3 bases are TGTGCCAGCAGCCAAGCTAGCGGGGGGGCCGGCACAGATACGCAGTATTTT.

The rearrangement joins TRBV7-2 to TRBJ1-5; 7 bases are shared with TRBD1. Germline V gene lookup returns CDR1 SGHTA and CDR2 FQGNSA. The trim removed 0 bases at V and 6 bases at J, leaving 5 bases unmatched. The CDR3 extends over 15 amino acids. CDR3 coding DNA: TGTGCCAGCAGCTTAGCGGTGGACAGGAGTCAGCCCCAGCATTTT. Translating it yields CASSLAVDRSQPQHF.

V and J are TRBV28 and TRBJ2-7; 7 nucleotides agree with TRBD1. Germline loops: CDR1 MDHEN, CDR2 SYDVKM. The CDR3 totals 13 residues. V was clipped by 8 bases and J by 0 bases; unmatched bases: 4. The CDR3 sequence is CASCTGASYEQYF. DNA of the CDR3: TGTGCCAGCTGTACAGGGGCCTCCTACGAGCAGTACTTC. Drawing the rest from reference TRBV28 and TRBJ2-7, the complete variable domain is DVKVTQSSRYLVKRTGEKVFLECVQDMDHENMFWYRQDPGLGLRLIYFSYDVKMKEKGDIPEGYSVSREKKERFSLILESASTNQTSMYLCASCTGASYEQYFGPGTRLTVT.